This T cell receptor beta chain comes out of a study of cytomegalovirus exposure and HLA in healthy donors. On this clone: The antigen remains unidentified.

The CDR3 loop spans 15 amino acids. Germline V lookup: CDR1 LNHDA, CDR2 SQIVND (reference sequence). Trimming shortened V by 1 base and J by 6 bases, and 12 bases separated the two germline ends. The protocol was immunoSEQ multiplex PCR, while the TCRdb copy is restricted to in-frame clones and leaves out a portion. Here the sample spans tens of thousands of clones, roughly 90% being singletons. Notes on the study in general: In vitro assays verified that a few CMV-associated chains recognized CMV antigens specifically. Associated with cytomegalovirus, according to the listing, were 150 to 200 TCR beta chains.

The chain uses TRBV19 and TRBJ2-2; tentatively, D is TRBD1 (6 bases). The sample taken for sequencing was PBMCs. The origin of this receptor is a woman under 30 in good health and CMV-seropositive. The CDR3 sequence: CASSIGQAGSGELFF. The DNA for the CDR3 is TGTGCCAGTAGTATAGGACAGGCGGGTTCCGGGGAGCTGTTTTTT.